Below, 20 T cell receptor beta chains from the same sample are listed, as sequenced in a study of blood T cell repertoires in COVID-19. Assay used: immunoSEQ multiplex PCR; TCRdb lists only in-frame clones, some missing. Of 60,000 to 65,000 clones listed, around 90% were seen once; the top ten hold over 8%. The sequencing sample was made of peripheral blood. These receptors were taken from a woman older than 75 with active COVID-19.

The chain's CDR3 is CASSLERTGRSGELFF. The CDR3 coding sequence is TGCGCCAGCAGCTTGGAACGGACAGGGAGGTCCGGGGAGCTGTTTTTT. The gene calls are TRBV5-1 and TRBJ2-2; 8 nucleotides match TRBD1. Looked up from germline, CDR1 is SGHRS and CDR2 is YFSETQ. V lost 0 bases, J lost 6 bases, and 7 bases stayed unmatched. CDR3 size: 16 residues.

The J gene is TRBJ2-5, the V gene TRBV5-1; 8 positions match TRBD2. V lost 4 bases to trimming and J lost 5 bases; unmatched junction nucleotides: 4. CDR1 is SGHRS, CDR2 YFSETQ, per germline. The CDR3 is 13 residues long. This CDR3 reads CASSRSGMETQYF. In nucleotides, the CDR3 is TGCGCCAGCAGCCGTAGCGGGATGGAGACCCAGTACTTC. Supplemented by reference TRBV5-1 and TRBJ2-5, the full variable domain reads KAGVTQTPRYLIKTRGQQVTLSCSPISGHRSVSWYQQTPGQGLQFLFEYFSETQRNKGNFPGRFSGRQFSNSRSEMNVSTLELGDSALYLCASSRSGMETQYFGPGTRLLVL.

J is TRBJ2-3 and V is TRBV24-1; D call uncertain. V gave up 4 bases and J gave up 2 bases, with 9 bases separating them. Germline CDR1 is KGHDR and CDR2 is SFDVKD. The CDR3 sequence is 14 residues long. The CDR3 nucleotides are TGTGCCACCAGTGAGGAACAGCTCACAGATACGCAGTATTTT. Its protein is CATSEEQLTDTQYF.

The V and J genes are TRBV10-3 and TRBJ2-5; D unresolved. Trimming shortened V by 4 bases and J by 2 bases, and 8 bases separated the two germline ends. Germline CDR1 reads ENHRY; CDR2 reads SYGVKD. The CDR3 consists of 13 residues. The CDR3 DNA sequence: TGTGCCATCAGTGTTGGCTTACAAGAGACCCAGTACTTC. It encodes CAISVGLQETQYF.

This chain links TRBV27 with TRBJ1-5, with a weak D call TRBD1 (6 bases). CDR1 and CDR2 (germline): MNHEY, SMNVEV (reference sequence). CDR3 size: 17 residues. The V and J ends lost 4 bases and 8 bases respectively, with 24 bases between them. The CDR3 DNA reads TGTGCCAGCAGTTCCCTCGGAAGGACAGCCTTGGTAAAGCCCCAGCATTTT. The encoded protein is CASSSLGRTALVKPQHF.

The rearrangement links TRBV3-1 (or the pseudogene TRBV3-2) to TRBJ2-7; 7 nucleotides agree with TRBD1. The CDR3 covers 13 residues. Unmatched junction bases numbered 4, after V lost 1 base and J lost 7 bases. CDR1 and CDR2 (germline): LGHDT, YNNKEL (reference sequence). The CDR3 sequence: CASSQGTGGEQYV. The CDR3 bases are TGTGCCAGCAGCCAAGGGACAGGAGGAGAGCAGTACGTC.

The chain has TRBV5-1 and TRBJ1-4, with 7 nucleotides matching TRBD1. From germline, CDR1 is SGHRS and CDR2 YFSETQ. CDR3 length: 16 residues. V lost 5 bases, J lost 2 bases, and 9 bases stayed unmatched. CDR3 protein: CASSPTGLATNEKLFF. The CDR3 DNA sequence: TGCGCCAGCAGTCCGACAGGGCTTGCGACTAATGAAAAACTGTTTTTT.

V and J are TRBV5-1 and TRBJ1-1; maybe TRBD1 (5 bases). The CDR3 loop spans 15 amino acids. Germline lookup yields CDR1 SGHRS and CDR2 YFSETQ. V lost 0 bases and J lost 4, with 13 bases in between. CDR3 in DNA: TGCGCCAGCAGCTTGGACCCCCCAGGGATCACTGAAGCTTTCTTT. As protein: CASSLDPPGITEAFF.

The chain links TRBV27 to TRBJ1-2; D perhaps matches TRBD1 (6 bases). Germline V gene data show CDR1 as MNHEY and CDR2 as SMNVEV (reference sequence). The CDR3 loop spans 18 amino acids. V was shortened by 0 bases and J by 3 bases, with 20 bases between the two germline ends. Written as DNA, the CDR3 is TGTGCCAGCAGTTTATCGCTCCCGGACAGTAATCTCGACTATGGCTACACCTTC. Its protein product is CASSLSLPDSNLDYGYTF.

The rearrangement uses TRBV10-3 and TRBJ2-7; 11 bases line up with TRBD2. The germline CDR1 and CDR2 sequences are ENHRY and SYGVKD. This CDR3 contains 16 residues. Trimming cost V 3 bases and J 3 bases; bases outside gene matches: 7. The CDR3 protein is CAISEPGLAAGYEQYF. The DNA of the CDR3 is TGTGCCATCAGTGAACCGGGACTAGCGGCAGGCTACGAGCAGTACTTC.

The CDR3 DNA reads as TGTGCCAGCGGGACTAGCGAGATTACCCCCTACAATGAGCAGTTCTTC. It codes for CASGTSEITPYNEQFF. V is TRBV2 and J is TRBJ2-1; 10 positions match TRBD2. V lost 8 bases, J lost 2 bases, and 9 bases stayed unmatched. Germline-derived CDR1 and CDR2 are SNHLY and FYNNEI. The CDR3 has 16 amino acids.

This rearrangement joins TRBV27 to TRBJ1-5; possibly TRBD1 for D (6 bases). V dropped 1 base and J dropped 7 bases, with 20 bases sitting between them. This CDR3 region has 17 residues. Germline V gene sequence: CDR1 MNHEY, CDR2 SMNVEV (reference sequence). CDR3 in amino acids: CASSLFSGTSTGQPQHF. The DNA for the CDR3 is TGTGCCAGCAGTTTATTTTCCGGGACAAGCACCGGCCAGCCCCAGCATTTT.

V is TRBV5-4 and J is TRBJ2-7; 8 nucleotides line up with TRBD2. Per the germline V gene, CDR1 is SGHNT and CDR2 is YYREEE (reference sequence). There are 16 residues in the CDR3. J was trimmed by 3 bases and V by 4 bases; bases with no gene match: 12. CDR3: CASSHWASGRIYEQYF. The CDR3 nucleotides are TGTGCCAGCAGCCACTGGGCCAGCGGGAGAATCTACGAGCAGTACTTC.

The chain combines TRBV7-2 with TRBJ1-2, with D unresolved. The CDR3 spans 15 residues. Germline-derived CDR1 and CDR2 are SGHTA and FQGNSA. V lost 0 bases to trimming and J lost 5 bases, with 13 bases between them. CDR3: CASSLAGSPGYGYTF. The CDR3 DNA reads TGTGCCAGCAGCTTAGCGGGCAGCCCTGGGTATGGCTACACCTTC.

V is TRBV28 and J is TRBJ1-5; TRBD1 is a possible D gene (6 bases). Germline lookup yields CDR1 MDHEN and CDR2 SYDVKM. The CDR3 is 15 amino acids. V was trimmed by 3 bases and J by 0 bases, leaving 9 bases between them. The CDR3 sequence: CASSLPGDSNQPQHF. CDR3 coding DNA: TGTGCCAGCAGTTTGCCAGGGGATAGCAATCAGCCCCAGCATTTT.

V and J are TRBV7-2 and TRBJ1-2; TRBD1 matches at 9 bases. With V trimmed by 3 bases and J by 3 bases, 2 bases remained unmatched. This CDR3 comprises 14 residues. Germline values: CDR1 SGHTA, CDR2 FQGNSA. The chain's CDR3 is CASSFTGGDYGYTF. DNA for the CDR3: TGTGCCAGCAGCTTTACAGGGGGCGACTATGGCTACACCTTC.

J is TRBJ2-1 and V is TRBV15; D remains unclear. Trimming took off 3 bases at V and 10 bases at J, with 19 bases between the two ends. Germline CDR1 is LNHNV and CDR2 is YYDKDF (reference sequence). This CDR3 comprises 15 residues. CDR3 nucleotides: TGTGCCACCAGCAGCCCAAGCAATCCACCTCACGAGCAGTTCTTC. Amino acid sequence: CATSSPSNPPHEQFF.

The rearrangement links TRBV28 to TRBJ2-1; 14 bases are a match to TRBD2. After removal of 8 bases from V and 8 bases from J, the junction contained 17 bases not matched to a gene. Germline-derived CDR1 and CDR2 are MDHEN and SYDVKM. The CDR3 loop spans 18 amino acids. The CDR3 reads CASRNFRGTSGSLDEQFF. CDR3 sequence (DNA): TGTGCCAGCCGAAACTTCCGAGGGACTAGCGGGAGTCTGGATGAGCAGTTCTTC.

J is TRBJ2-5 and V is TRBV7-8; D call uncertain. CDR1 is SGHVS, CDR2 FQNEAQ, per germline. The CDR3 has 13 amino acids. Trimming removed 2 bases at V and 4 bases at J, with 8 bases between. CDR3 residues: CASSLRHRETQYF. CDR3 DNA sequence: TGTGCCAGCAGCTTAAGACATAGAGAGACCCAGTACTTC.

The chain couples TRBV5-1 to TRBJ1-4, with 9 bases matching TRBD1. Germline assignment: CDR1 SGHRS and CDR2 YFSETQ. The V gene end was trimmed by 3 bases and the J gene end by 8 bases; junction bases not matched to a gene: 2. The CDR3 is made up of 13 amino acids. The CDR3 reads CASSSGQGEKLFF. CDR3 in DNA: TGCGCCAGCAGCTCCGGACAGGGGGAAAAACTGTTTTTT.